This is a list of T cell receptor beta chains from one sample in a study of blood T cell repertoires in COVID-19. Clones were read by immunoSEQ multiplex PCR, and TCRdb kept only the in-frame ones, dropping some. Of 200,000 or so clones listed, over 75% are singletons. The sequencing sample was made of peripheral blood. These receptors were collected from a man aged 45 to 65 with COVID-19, enrolled during active disease. Each CDR3 is given without its conserved first and last residue. The size of a clone is reported for some rows only, either as once, few or many, or as a class for expanded clones.

j_gene,v_gene,abundance,len,CDR3aa
TRBJ1-1,TRBV2,.,12,ASSEGGANTEAF
TRBJ1-6,TRBV7-8,.,15,ASSLAYRATYNSPLH
TRBJ2-7,TRBV5-1,.,12,ASSWKDSTYEQY
TRBJ2-1,TRBV27,.,12,ASSLEHKNNEQF
TRBJ2-1,TRBV28,.,13,ASSKDRGYYNEQF
TRBJ2-1,TRBV6-6,.,10,ASTPGRREQF
TRBJ1-6,TRBV28,once,13,ASSLSGQYNSPLH
TRBJ2-5,TRBV19,once,12,ASSITGRQETQY
TRBJ1-5,TRBV19,.,13,ASTSGGYGNQPQH
TRBJ2-5,TRBV6-6,.,13,ASSSGLPEQETQY
TRBJ1-2,TRBV5-6,.,16,ASSFYRDKGFHNYGYT
TRBJ1-1,TRBV3-1/TRBV3-2,.,11,ASSQRVDTEAF
TRBJ2-1,TRBV19,.,14,ASTLQTGAQYNEQF
TRBJ2-3,TRBV7-9,.,11,ASSFRVTDTQY
TRBJ2-1,TRBV7-8,.,12,ASSLRREWDEQF
TRBJ2-3,TRBV27,few,12,ASSWTASTDTQY
TRBJ1-1,TRBV18,.,13,ASSPPATGGTEAF
TRBJ1-5,TRBV30,once,11,AWSRQGIQPQH
TRBJ2-2,TRBV12-3/TRBV12-4,once,11,ASSSYETGELF
TRBJ1-1,TRBV6-2/TRBV6-3,.,11,ASSQWTGAEAF
TRBJ2-7,TRBV14,.,13,ASSQAGTPTYEQY
TRBJ2-3,TRBV10-3,.,14,AIREDRGVSTDTQY
TRBJ2-1,TRBV12-5,.,12,ASGFSGRASEQF
TRBJ2-1,TRBV4-1,.,13,ASSPGTSGYNEQF
TRBJ2-2,TRBV6-2/TRBV6-3,.,11,ASTPRGTGELF
TRBJ2-7,TRBV6-5,.,14,ASSYRSGTGEREQY
TRBJ2-5,TRBV27,.,12,ASSSKLAKETQY
TRBJ2-1,TRBV3-1/TRBV3-2,few,16,ASSQLALLAGTSNEQF
TRBJ1-2,TRBV7-2,.,13,ASSLAFGENYGYT
TRBJ2-1,TRBV18,.,15,ASSSETGGAPYNEQF
TRBJ1-6,TRBV10-3,.,12,AISSDSYSSPLH
TRBJ2-6,TRBV9,.,17,ASSPTSSQVHSGANVLT
TRBJ1-1,TRBV12-3/TRBV12-4,once,9,ASSQYTEAF
TRBJ2-2,TRBV5-1,.,14,ASKKSGTGNTGELF
TRBJ2-1,TRBV30,.,13,AWSTGLAGGHEQF
TRBJ2-1,TRBV19,.,15,ASSPSTGSLSLSEQF
TRBJ1-1,TRBV29-1,.,8,SVGDIEAF
TRBJ2-1,TRBV6-5,once,13,ASSPEGGRYNEQF
TRBJ2-1,TRBV4-1,.,14,ASSQGGQGIYNEQF
TRBJ2-3,TRBV19,.,17,ASSIDPVGAGVIGDTQY
TRBJ2-1,TRBV7-3,few,18,ASSSLTGGLAVIPPSRQF
TRBJ2-7,TRBV2,.,12,ASSRYGNPHEQY
TRBJ2-1,TRBV29-1,.,11,SAEGDRVNEQF
TRBJ1-1,TRBV7-3,.,13,ASSSSGTANTEAF
TRBJ1-3,TRBV6-5,.,14,ASSYSQVSSGNTIY
TRBJ2-7,TRBV19,few,10,ASSAQGYEQY
TRBJ1-5,TRBV7-6,.,14,ASSPGTGASNQPQH
TRBJ2-7,TRBV18,.,10,ASSPGRYEQY
TRBJ2-7,TRBV6-5,.,14,ASSYSSEASSYEQY
TRBJ1-1,TRBV9,.,11,ASSVATQGEAF
TRBJ2-2,TRBV6-5,.,10,ASRHLTGELF